This T cell receptor (beta chain) was recorded in a study of early T cells in non-severe SARS-CoV-2 infection. The CDR3 runs to 16 residues. Germline CDR1 reads SGHNT; CDR2 reads YENEEA. V gave up 0 bases and J gave up 5 bases; unmatched junction bases: 4. Only a few counts were recorded for this clonotype. TCRdb reanalysed the 5' RACE reads using MiXCR and keeps one entry per CDR3 protein. The sample shows approximately 62,000 distinct CDR3 sequences, about an eighth of them seen only once. The sequence came from an adult who was a healthcare worker with PCR-confirmed SARS-CoV-2 infection or an uninfected control (not recorded which). The sequencing input was whole blood. The chain combines TRBV11-3 with TRBJ2-1, with 10 bases that match TRBD1. The CDR3: CASSLEGTGVHNEQFF. CDR3 nucleotide sequence: TGTGCCAGCAGCTTAGAGGGGACAGGGGTCCACAATGAGCAGTTCTTC. The entire variable domain, with the rest obtained from reference TRBV11-3 and TRBJ2-1, is as follows: EAGVVQSPRYKIIEKKQPVAFWCNPISGHNTLYWYLQNLGQGPELLIRYENEEAVDDSQLPKDRFSAERLKGVDSTLKIQPAELGDSAVYLCASSLEGTGVHNEQFFGPGTRLTVL.